This TCR beta chain was recorded in a study of T-cell memory formation after mild COVID-19. CDR1 is MNHEY, CDR2 SVGEGT, per germline. Trimming removed 2 bases from V and 7 bases from J, with 12 bases in between. The CDR3 is made up of 14 amino acids. Study-level findings and limits: Contracting clones, day 15 to 85, had balanced CD4/CD8, and later expanders favored CD4+. Pre-infection memory carried some responding clones, suggesting that cross-reactive memory joined. The main location of contracting CD4+ clones was CM and EM, and that of contracting CD8+ clones was EMRA.

This clonotype was recorded a few times. Its cognate antigen is unknown. TCR alpha and TCR beta cDNA libraries carrying sample barcodes and UMIs were produced by 5'RACE using constant-segment primers. TCRdb reanalysed the 5' RACE reads using MiXCR and keeps one entry per CDR3 protein. The sample yields around 150,000 distinct CDR3 sequences, roughly 30% seen once. The chain links TRBV6-2 or TRBV6-3 to TRBJ2-1; D uncertain. Sequencing was carried out using PBMCs or a T cell subset sorted from them (not recorded which). The source of this sequence is an adult woman who had mild COVID-19 (a few samples of this study predate the infection). Cell type and time point are not known. In DNA, the CDR3 is TGTGCCAGCAGTTACGGCTTAGGGTCGAATGAGCAGTTCTTC. This translates into CASSYGLGSNEQFF.